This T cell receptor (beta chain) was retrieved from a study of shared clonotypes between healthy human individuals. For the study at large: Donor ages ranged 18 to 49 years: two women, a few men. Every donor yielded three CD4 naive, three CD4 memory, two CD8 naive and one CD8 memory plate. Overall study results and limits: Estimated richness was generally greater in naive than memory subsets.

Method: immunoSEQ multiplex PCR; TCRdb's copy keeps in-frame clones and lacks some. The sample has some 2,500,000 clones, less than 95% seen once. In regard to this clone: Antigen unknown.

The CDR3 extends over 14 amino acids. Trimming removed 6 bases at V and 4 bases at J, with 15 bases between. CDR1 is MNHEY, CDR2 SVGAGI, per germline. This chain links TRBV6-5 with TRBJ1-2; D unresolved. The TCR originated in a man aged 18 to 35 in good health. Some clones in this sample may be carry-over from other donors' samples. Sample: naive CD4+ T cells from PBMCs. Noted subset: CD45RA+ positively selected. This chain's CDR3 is CASSPRRGPYGYTF. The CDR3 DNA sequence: TGTGCCAGCAGCCCACGGCGTGGGCCCTATGGCTACACCTTC.